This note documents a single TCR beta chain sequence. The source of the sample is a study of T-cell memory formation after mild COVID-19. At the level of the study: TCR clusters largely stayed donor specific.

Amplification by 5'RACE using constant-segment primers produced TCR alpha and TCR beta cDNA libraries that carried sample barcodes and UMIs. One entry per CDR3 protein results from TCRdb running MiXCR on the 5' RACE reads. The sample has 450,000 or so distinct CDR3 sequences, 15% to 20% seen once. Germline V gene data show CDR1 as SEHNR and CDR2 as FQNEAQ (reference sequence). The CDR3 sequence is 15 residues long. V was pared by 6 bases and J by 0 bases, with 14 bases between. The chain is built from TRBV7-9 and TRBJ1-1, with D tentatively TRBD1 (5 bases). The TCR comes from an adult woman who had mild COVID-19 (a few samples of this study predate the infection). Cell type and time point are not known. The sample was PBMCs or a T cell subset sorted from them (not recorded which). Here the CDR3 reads CASSSSGRMNTEAFF. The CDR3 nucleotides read TGTGCCAGCAGTTCATCGGGACGGATGAACACTGAAGCTTTCTTT.